These 8 T cell receptor beta chains share one sample of origin, sequenced in a study of blood T cell repertoires in COVID-19. Measured with immunoSEQ multiplex PCR; TCRdb has only the in-frame clones, and not every one. The sample lists more than 250,000 clones, approximately 86% occurring once. Source material: peripheral blood. These receptors all stem from a human donor in a cohort sampled during active COVID-19.

The chain uses TRBV5-4 and TRBJ2-2, with a tentative D call TRBD1 (6 bases). Germline V gene data show CDR1 as SGHNT and CDR2 as YYREEE (reference sequence). Deletions cut 5 bases from V and 1 base from J, with 15 bases between. The CDR3 extends over 16 amino acids. CDR3 coding DNA: TGTGCCAGCAGAATCGCCGGGACACGGAACACCGGGGAGCTGTTTTTT. This codes for CASRIAGTRNTGELFF.

The genes are TRBV28 and TRBJ2-2; TRBD1 matches 9 bases. Germline assignment: CDR1 MDHEN and CDR2 SYDVKM. V lost 6 bases to trimming and J lost 6 bases; unmatched junction nucleotides: 8. The CDR3 is 15 residues long. CDR3 DNA: TGTGCCAGCAGGTCGGGACAGGGATTAGCCGGGGAGCTGTTTTTT. Translating it yields CASRSGQGLAGELFF.

V usage is TRBV28 and J usage is TRBJ1-2; TRBD1 agrees at 8 bases. Germline lookup yields CDR1 MDHEN and CDR2 SYDVKM. This CDR3 has 15 amino acids. Germline trimming cut 6 bases from V and 8 bases from J; bases unmatched to any gene: 14. The CDR3 sequence: CASSPASGGWNGYTF. CDR3 nucleotide sequence: TGTGCCAGCAGCCCAGCCTCAGGGGGCTGGAACGGCTACACCTTC.

A single count supports this clone. This chain connects TRBV27 to TRBJ2-1; 8 positions agree with TRBD2. V shed 6 bases and J 15 bases; nucleotides not matched to a gene: 7. This CDR3 has 11 amino acids. Germline V CDR1 and CDR2: MNHEY, SMNVEV (reference sequence). The CDR3 nucleotides read TGTGCCAGCAGCCCGGGGGGGGGATGGTTCTTC. Its translation is CASSPGGGWFF.

V gene TRBV15 combines with J gene TRBJ2-1; 8 bases match TRBD1. The CDR3 loop spans 17 amino acids. Germline loops: CDR1 LNHNV, CDR2 YYDKDF (reference sequence). The J segment lost 8 bases and the V segment lost 3 bases, leaving 15 bases of the junction unmatched. As DNA, the CDR3 is TGTGCCACCAGCAGGGGGGCCGGGACAGGCTCTCGGGATGAGCAGTTCTTC. Its protein is CATSRGAGTGSRDEQFF.

This chain connects TRBV6-6 to TRBJ1-2, with TRBD1 matching 7 bases. The V segment lost 3 bases and the J segment 4 bases; nucleotides outside the gene matches: 5. Germline assignment: CDR1 MNHNY and CDR2 SVGAGI (reference sequence). The CDR3 totals 14 residues. CDR3 residues: CASSYQGGGYGYTF. The CDR3 DNA sequence: TGTGCCAGCAGTTATCAGGGGGGAGGCTATGGCTACACCTTC.

V is TRBV11-2 and J is TRBJ1-1; TRBD1 aligns across 7 bases. The V gene end was trimmed by 0 bases and the J gene end by 1 base; junction bases not matched to a gene: 8. The germline CDR1 and CDR2 sequences are SGHAT and FQNNGV. This CDR3 region has 17 residues. The CDR3 sequence: CASSLEGGEGSNTEAFF. For the CDR3, the DNA is TGTGCCAGCAGCTTAGAAGGGGGCGAGGGTTCGAACACTGAAGCTTTCTTT. Using reference TRBV11-2 and TRBJ1-1 for the parts outside the CDR3, the full variable domain is EAGVAQSPRYKIIEKRQSVAFWCNPISGHATLYWYQQILGQGPKLLIQFQNNGVVDDSQLPKDRFSAERLKGVDSTLKIQPAKLEDSAVYLCASSLEGGEGSNTEAFFGQGTRLTVV.

The rearrangement links TRBV5-1 to TRBJ2-5; possible D gene TRBD1, 6 bases. V was trimmed by 4 bases and J by 4 bases, leaving 14 bases between them. There are 14 residues in the CDR3. Germline V CDR1 and CDR2: SGHRS, YFSETQ. The CDR3 region is CASSLTGQPETQYF. The CDR3 DNA reads TGCGCCAGCAGCCTAACTGGACAGCCAGAGACCCAGTACTTC.